A selection of T cell receptor beta chains follows, all from one sample in a study of radiotherapy plus CTLA-4 blockade in lung cancer. Clones were sequenced by immunoSEQ multiplex PCR, and TCRdb holds only the in-frame ones, with some missing. The repertoire holds about 77,000 clones, with around 74% as singletons. This sample comprised peripheral blood, obtained from a patient treated with radiotherapy plus ipilimumab. All receptors derive from a human donor with non-small cell lung cancer whose response to radiotherapy plus ipilimumab could not be evaluated. Each CDR3 is given with its conserved first and last residue. Fields, in order: J gene, clone size, D gene, V gene, CDR3 protein, CDR3 DNA. A D gene is named only where the DNA matches it firmly. Clone sizes are given selectively: once, few, many, or a class where the clone is expanded.

TRBJ2-7 | - | TRBD2 | TRBV27 | CASTILAGDSEQYF | TGTGCCAGCACCATACTAGCGGGAGACTCCGAGCAGTACTTC
TRBJ1-6 | - | - | TRBV5-6 | CASSLWPNNSPLHF | TGTGCCAGCAGCTTGTGGCCGAACAATTCACCCCTCCACTTT
TRBJ2-7 | - | - | TRBV5-1 | CASSLQGSYEQYF | TGCGCCAGCAGCTTGCAGGGGTCCTACGAGCAGTACTTC
TRBJ1-2 | - | - | TRBV6-5 | CASSYPRPGVYGYTF | TGTGCCAGCAGTTACCCCCGCCCAGGGGTCTATGGCTACACCTTC
TRBJ2-5 | few | - | TRBV5-4 | CASGLTKETQYF | TGTGCCAGCGGGCTGACGAAAGAGACCCAGTACTTC
TRBJ2-2 | - | TRBD1 | TRBV29-1 | CSAGQGASTGELFF | TGCAGCGCTGGACAGGGGGCAAGCACCGGGGAGCTGTTTTTT
TRBJ2-6 | - | - | TRBV7-8 | CASSFRVGVLTF | TGTGCCAGCAGCTTCCGAGTCGGGGTCCTGACTTTC
TRBJ2-7 | - | TRBD2 | TRBV5-4 | CASSRGTTFEQYF | TGTGCCAGCAGCCGGGGGACTACTTTCGAGCAGTACTTC
TRBJ2-7 | - | - | TRBV11-2 | CASSLDSAHYEQYF | TGTGCCAGCAGCTTGGACAGTGCCCACTACGAGCAGTACTTC
TRBJ2-3 | - | TRBD2 | TRBV11-3 | CASSALARGLAGPDTQYF | TGTGCCAGCAGCGCCCTGGCGCGGGGACTAGCGGGACCGGATACGCAGTATTTT
TRBJ1-1 | once | - | TRBV20-1 | CSGSPNTEAFF | TGCAGTGGTAGCCCTAACACTGAAGCTTTCTTT
TRBJ2-1 | few | TRBD1 | TRBV19 | CASSPGQAQEQFF | TGTGCCAGTAGTCCCGGACAGGCCCAGGAGCAGTTCTTC
TRBJ1-2 | - | TRBD1 | TRBV7-9 | CASSLEGTGAHNYGYTF | TGTGCCAGCAGCTTAGAAGGGACAGGGGCCCATAACTATGGCTACACCTTC
TRBJ2-1 | - | - | TRBV4-3 | CASSRSGGISYNEQFF | TGCGCCAGCAGCCGCTCCGGAGGGATCTCCTACAATGAGCAGTTCTTC
TRBJ2-3 | - | - | TRBV9 | CASSAMDIALTDTQYF | TGTGCCAGCAGCGCCATGGACATTGCTCTCACAGATACGCAGTATTTT
TRBJ1-1 | - | TRBD1 | TRBV5-4 | CASSLVGTEEAFF | TGTGCCAGCAGCTTGGTTGGGACAGAAGAAGCTTTCTTT
TRBJ1-2 | - | TRBD1 | TRBV7-8 | CASSVPSVTGLPYGYTF | TGTGCCAGCAGCGTACCAAGCGTGACAGGGTTGCCCTATGGCTACACCTTC
TRBJ1-4 | - | - | TRBV4-2 | CASSRPTVAEKLFF | TGTGCCAGCAGCCGTCCGACAGTTGCTGAAAAACTGTTTTTT
TRBJ2-3 | - | TRBD1 | TRBV5-6 | CASSSVGQGGDTQYF | TGTGCCAGCAGCTCAGTGGGACAGGGTGGGGATACGCAGTATTTT
TRBJ1-2 | - | - | TRBV5-5 | CASSLGPGRYGYTF | TGTGCCAGCAGCCTAGGGCCAGGGCGCTATGGCTACACCTTC
TRBJ1-1 | - | - | TRBV25-1 | CASSGGPRTEAFF | TGTGCCAGCAGTGGAGGTCCGCGGACTGAAGCTTTCTTT
TRBJ2-5 | - | TRBD2 | TRBV2 | CASSPRWLAGGQETQYF | TGTGCCAGCAGTCCCCGCTGGCTAGCGGGAGGGCAAGAGACCCAGTACTTC
TRBJ2-2 | - | - | TRBV6-5 | CASSYGTDAGELFF | TGTGCCAGCAGTTACGGGACTGACGCCGGGGAGCTGTTTTTT
TRBJ1-5 | - | - | TRBV27 | CASRQGFGSNQPQHF | TGTGCCAGCAGACAGGGTTTTGGAAGCAATCAGCCCCAGCATTTT
TRBJ1-1 | - | - | TRBV4-2 | CASSQPGVGATEAFF | TGTGCCAGCAGCCAACCGGGGGTAGGGGCCACTGAAGCTTTCTTT
TRBJ1-5 | once | - | TRBV6-1 | CASSVAGGNQPQHF | TGTGCCAGCAGTGTGGCAGGGGGCAATCAGCCCCAGCATTTT
TRBJ2-3 | - | TRBD2 | TRBV5-1 | CASNLAVEDTQYF | TGCGCCAGCAACCTAGCGGTAGAAGATACGCAGTATTTT
TRBJ2-1 | - | TRBD2 | TRBV7-6 | CASSSSGGAYNEQFF | TGTGCCAGCAGCTCTAGCGGGGGGGCCTACAATGAGCAGTTCTTC
TRBJ1-2 | - | TRBD1 | TRBV6-5 | CAGRGAYGYTF | TGTGCCGGCAGGGGGGCCTATGGCTACACCTTC
TRBJ2-5 | few | TRBD2 | TRBV19 | CASSGTKSSGAGTQYF | TGTGCCAGTAGTGGCACAAAATCTAGCGGGGCGGGGACCCAGTACTTC
TRBJ2-1 | - | TRBD2 | TRBV11-2 | CASRNLAGAYNEQFF | TGTGCCAGCAGAAATCTAGCGGGAGCCTACAATGAGCAGTTCTTC
TRBJ1-1 | - | - | TRBV27 | CASSLTMEYTEAFF | TGTGCCAGCAGTTTAACAATGGAGTACACTGAAGCTTTCTTT
TRBJ1-1 | - | TRBD1 | TRBV19 | CATGPQGEVTEAFF | TGTGCCACCGGCCCACAGGGGGAGGTAACTGAAGCTTTCTTT
TRBJ1-1 | - | - | TRBV6-5 | CASSESGGTEAFF | TGTGCCAGCAGTGAGTCCGGGGGAACTGAAGCTTTCTTT
TRBJ2-2 | - | TRBD1 | TRBV19 | CASTTGTVNTGELFF | TGTGCCAGTACCACCGGGACAGTCAACACCGGGGAGCTGTTTTTT
TRBJ1-1 | - | - | TRBV19 | CASSIDGGLNTEAFF | TGTGCCAGTAGTATTGATGGAGGACTGAACACTGAAGCTTTCTTT
TRBJ1-4 | - | TRBD1 | TRBV19 | CASKVRQGVTNEKLFF | TGTGCCAGTAAGGTCCGGCAGGGGGTAACTAATGAAAAACTGTTTTTT
TRBJ2-1 | few | TRBD1 | TRBV7-9 | CASSLSQGVVNEQFF | TGTGCCAGCAGCTTATCACAGGGGGTTGTCAATGAGCAGTTCTTC
TRBJ2-2 | - | - | TRBV7-3 | CASREGANTGELFF | TGTGCCAGCAGAGAGGGGGCGAACACCGGGGAGCTGTTTTTT
TRBJ1-2 | few | - | TRBV27 | CASSSDRPYGYTF | TGTGCCAGCAGTTCCGACAGGCCTTATGGCTACACCTTC
TRBJ2-7 | - | TRBD1 | TRBV30 | CAWKGTGDGEQYF | TGTGCCTGGAAAGGGACAGGGGACGGCGAGCAGTACTTC
TRBJ2-3 | - | TRBD2 | TRBV30 | CAWRRAGSTDTQYF | TGTGCCTGGAGACGAGCGGGGAGCACAGATACGCAGTATTTT
TRBJ2-7 | - | - | TRBV5-1 | CASSSYGDTNEQYF | TGCGCCAGCAGCTCATATGGAGATACCAACGAGCAGTACTTC
TRBJ2-7 | - | TRBD1 | TRBV10-1 | CASSAHRDRGPLSSYEQYF | TGCGCCAGCAGCGCCCACCGGGACAGGGGACCTCTTAGCTCCTACGAGCAGTACTTC
TRBJ2-1 | - | - | TRBV10-3 | CAISETGSYNEQFF | TGTGCCATCAGTGAGACCGGCTCCTACAATGAGCAGTTCTTC
TRBJ1-1 | - | TRBD1 | TRBV5-6 | CASRRTGTGNTEAFF | TGTGCCAGCAGACGGACCGGGACAGGGAACACTGAAGCTTTCTTT
TRBJ1-2 | - | - | TRBV7-2 | CASSLSEALGYTF | TGTGCCAGCAGCCTATCTGAGGCGCTTGGCTACACCTTC
TRBJ2-1 | once | TRBD2 | TRBV10-3 | CAISGEGLSSYNEQFF | TGTGCCATCAGTGGGGAGGGCCTGAGCTCCTACAATGAGCAGTTCTTC
TRBJ1-4 | - | - | TRBV5-1 | CASSLGGYEKLFF | TGCGCCAGCAGCTTGGGCGGCTATGAAAAACTGTTTTTT
TRBJ2-1 | - | - | TRBV2 | CASSLTDFYNEQFF | TGTGCCAGCAGTCTCACGGACTTCTACAATGAGCAGTTCTTC
TRBJ1-2 | - | - | TRBV5-4 | CASSSAPGGYTF | TGTGCCAGCAGCTCGGCACCGGGAGGCTACACCTTC
TRBJ2-3 | - | TRBD2 | TRBV19 | CASSDSAGGRDTQYF | TGTGCCAGTAGTGACTCAGCGGGAGGAAGAGATACGCAGTATTTT
TRBJ1-1 | - | TRBD1 | TRBV28 | CASSSPYQGGRGEAFF | TGTGCCAGCAGTTCCCCCTATCAGGGGGGCAGGGGAGAAGCTTTCTTT
TRBJ2-3 | - | - | TRBV5-1 | CASSPDIYTDTQYF | TGCGCCAGCAGCCCCGACATCTACACAGATACGCAGTATTTT
TRBJ1-6 | - | TRBD1 | TRBV28 | CASILTYRGSPLHF | TGTGCCAGCATTCTAACCTACAGGGGATCACCCCTCCACTTT
TRBJ2-3 | - | - | TRBV5-1 | CASSLQGSRTDTQYF | TGCGCCAGCAGCCTTCAGGGGTCCCGCACAGATACGCAGTATTTT
TRBJ1-1 | - | - | TRBV7-6 | CASSFIGEAFF | TGTGCCAGCAGCTTTATCGGTGAAGCTTTCTTT